The 17 T cell receptor beta chains presented below share a single source sample, sequenced in a study of early T cells in non-severe SARS-CoV-2 infection (dated by TCRdb to about 2021). Library preparation employed 5' RACE. Reads for this sample came from a NextSeq 500. TCRdb's own reprocessing of the public reads used fastp at Q25 and MiXCR and kept productive beta chains. Each CDR3 protein gets just one entry, which takes the most common genes and DNA from the rows behind it. The sample profile shows about 79,000 distinct CDR3 sequences; roughly 13% of them were found once. The top ten clonotypes cover nearly 6% of the sample. The specimen was whole blood. These receptors all come from an adult who was a healthcare worker with PCR-confirmed SARS-CoV-2 infection or an uninfected control (not recorded which).

This clonotype was detected many times. The chain employs TRBV7-2 and TRBJ2-1; D remains ambiguous. This CDR3 spans 14 amino acids. Deletions cut 5 bases from V and 4 bases from J, with 12 bases between. Germline loops: CDR1 SGHTA, CDR2 FQGNSA. CDR3 in amino acids: CASSASQIYNEQFF. The CDR3 DNA is TGTGCCAGCAGCGCCTCTCAGATATACAATGAGCAGTTCTTC.

This clonotype was picked up many times. The chain carries TRBV7-9 and TRBJ2-1, with D hard to call. Trimming removed 1 base from V and 6 bases from J, with 4 bases in between. Per the germline V gene, CDR1 is SEHNR and CDR2 is FQNEAQ (reference sequence). The CDR3 covers 12 residues. The chain's CDR3 is CASSLVSNEQFF. In DNA, the CDR3 is TGTGCCAGCAGCTTAGTTAGCAATGAGCAGTTCTTC.

The chain carries TRBV11-2 and TRBJ2-3, with D possibly being TRBD1 (5 bases). Germline values: CDR1 SGHAT, CDR2 FQNNGV. This CDR3 is 16 amino acids long. V was clipped by 1 base and J by 8 bases, with 19 bases between them. The CDR3 loop reads CASSLGGPTLRGTQYF. For the CDR3, the DNA is TGTGCCAGCAGCTTAGGAGGTCCAACTCTAAGGGGTACGCAGTATTTT.

The table lists this clonotype with a few counts. V and J are TRBV20-1 and TRBJ1-2; 9 bases fit TRBD1. Per the germline V gene, CDR1 is DFQATT and CDR2 is SNEGSKA (reference sequence). After removal of 6 bases from V and 3 bases from J, the junction contained 5 bases not matched to a gene. The CDR3 is made up of 13 amino acids. The CDR3 coding sequence is TGCAGTGCCCGACAGGGGGTAGACTATGGCTACACCTTC. Translating it yields CSARQGVDYGYTF.

This clonotype came up a few times. As DNA, the CDR3 is TGTGCCAGCAGCTACAGGGGGCTGGACAATGAGCAGTTCTTC. Amino acid sequence: CASSYRGLDNEQFF. The chain combines TRBV11-3 with TRBJ2-1; 9 bases match TRBD1. CDR3 length: 14 amino acids. The V segment lost 4 bases and the J segment 5 bases; nucleotides outside the gene matches: 3. From germline, CDR1 is SGHNT and CDR2 YENEEA.

This clonotype was seen a few times. The chain employs TRBV29-1 and TRBJ2-7, with D possibly TRBD1 on 6 matching bases. Trimming pared 1 base from V and 2 bases from J, leaving 15 bases between. The CDR3 sequence is 15 residues long. The V gene's germline CDR1 is SQVTM and CDR2 ANQGSEA. The CDR3 loop reads CSVEVYREKTYEQYF. CDR3 coding DNA: TGCAGCGTTGAAGTCTACAGGGAGAAAACCTACGAGCAGTACTTC.

The sample holds many counts of this clonotype. The gene calls are TRBV7-2 and TRBJ2-1, with D perhaps matching TRBD1 (5 bases). This CDR3 spans 15 amino acids. The germline gives CDR1 SGHTA, CDR2 FQGNSA. The V end lost 5 bases, the J end lost 8 bases, and 19 bases lay between the germline ends. The chain's CDR3 is CASSPGYPGAHEQFF. In DNA form, the CDR3 reads TGTGCCAGCAGCCCGGGCTACCCTGGGGCCCATGAGCAGTTCTTC.

CDR3 residues: CATEQGTLHF. In DNA form, the CDR3 reads TGTGCCACCGAACAGGGAACCCTCCACTTT. The chain joins TRBV28 to TRBJ1-6; tentatively, D is TRBD1 (6 bases). Germline CDR1 is MDHEN and CDR2 is SYDVKM. V dropped 10 bases and J dropped 14 bases, with 12 bases sitting between them. The CDR3 loop spans 10 amino acids.

This clonotype was detected only a few times. The chain combines TRBV19 with TRBJ2-1; no reliable D call. Trimming removed 3 bases at V and 7 bases at J, with 7 bases between. Germline CDR1 LNHDA, CDR2 SQIVND (reference sequence). There are 12 residues in the CDR3. The CDR3 nucleotides read TGTGCCAGTAGTATTGGCTTTAATGAGCAGTTCTTC. Amino acids: CASSIGFNEQFF. Looking up the rest from reference TRBV19 and TRBJ2-1 gives the full variable domain: DGGITQSPKYLFRKEGQNVTLSCEQNLNHDAMYWYRQDPGQGLRLIYYSQIVNDFQKGDIAEGYSVSREKKESFPLTVTSAQKNPTAFYLCASSIGFNEQFFGPGTRLTVL.

V is TRBV7-2 and J is TRBJ1-5; D gene ambiguous. V lost 4 bases and J lost 3, with 10 bases in between. Germline loops: CDR1 SGHTA, CDR2 FQGNSA. The CDR3 runs to 14 residues. CDR3 bases: TGTGCCAGCAGCTCGGACGGAAACAATCAGCCCCAGCATTTT. It encodes CASSSDGNNQPQHF. The whole variable domain, remainder taken from reference TRBV7-2 and TRBJ1-5, is GAGVSQSPSNKVTEKGKDVELRCDPISGHTALYWYRQSLGQGLEFLIYFQGNSAPDKSGLPSDRFSAERTGGSVSTLTIQRTQQEDSAVYLCASSSDGNNQPQHFGDGTRLSIL.

This clonotype has ten or more counts. The chain is built from TRBV20-1 and TRBJ2-1, with D uncertain. Germline CDR1 and CDR2: DFQATT and SNEGSKA (reference sequence). Trimming took off 3 bases at V and 4 bases at J, with 7 bases between the two ends. This CDR3 spans 12 amino acids. The CDR3, as DNA: TGCAGTGCTAGTCACAGTTACAATGAGCAGTTCTTC. Translated, it gives CSASHSYNEQFF.

This clonotype showed up many times. The rearrangement joins TRBV28 to TRBJ2-5; a possible D gene is TRBD1 (6 bases). CDR1 is MDHEN and CDR2 is SYDVKM in the germline V gene. This CDR3 has 14 amino acids. Trimming stripped 5 bases from V and 2 bases from J, with 12 bases between. In DNA form, the CDR3 reads TGTGCCAGCAGTCGGACAGCGACACAAGAGACCCAGTACTTC. Its translation: CASSRTATQETQYF.

The rearrangement uses TRBV9 and TRBJ2-1, with no clear D. The V gene's germline CDR1 is SGDLS and CDR2 YYNGEE. This CDR3 comprises 12 residues. Trimming shortened V by 0 bases and J by 9 bases, and 7 bases separated the two germline ends. CDR3 nucleotides: TGTGCCAGCAGCGTAGACCCCGGTGAGCAGTTCTTC. Translation: CASSVDPGEQFF.

The chain has TRBV4-2 and TRBJ2-1, with D possibly matching TRBD2 (5 bases). Germline-derived CDR1 and CDR2 are LGHNA and YNFKEQ. The ends were cut back, 4 bases at V and 9 bases at J, with 16 bases in the middle. The CDR3 loop spans 14 amino acids. CDR3 in amino acids: CASSLRLREGEQFF. The CDR3 bases are TGTGCCAGCAGCCTTCGTCTCCGGGAAGGTGAGCAGTTCTTC.

The gene calls are TRBV11-1 and TRBJ2-4; a possible D gene is TRBD2 (6 bases). The CDR3 has 14 residues. Germline assignment: CDR1 SGHAT and CDR2 FQDESV (reference sequence). Trimming took off 4 bases at V and 9 bases at J, with 16 bases between the two ends. The CDR3 sequence is CASSSGTPWGIQYF. CDR3 nucleotide sequence: TGTGCCAGCAGCTCCGGGACTCCCTGGGGCATTCAGTACTTC.

This clonotype appeared a few times. The chain links TRBV20-1 to TRBJ2-1; no definite D call. This CDR3 region has 11 residues. Trimming pared 5 bases from V and 7 bases from J, leaving 9 bases between. Germline CDR1 DFQATT, CDR2 SNEGSKA (reference sequence). CDR3 in DNA: TGCAGTGCTCCGACCACTAATGAGCAGTTCTTC. Its protein product is CSAPTTNEQFF.

This clonotype was picked up a small number of times. This CDR3 reads CASSLALSNGEQYF. The CDR3 DNA reads TGTGCCAGCAGCTTAGCGCTCTCCAACGGGGAGCAGTACTTC. V is TRBV7-2 and J is TRBJ2-7; unclear D gene. The CDR3 loop spans 14 amino acids. CDR1 SGHTA and CDR2 FQGNSA come from the germline V gene. V lost 0 bases, J lost 7 bases, and 13 bases lay in between.